The 24 T cell receptor beta chains below all came from one sample that was sequenced in a study of T cells in Graves' hyperthyroidism and ophthalmopathy. Researchers took RNA transcripts and amplified the TCR beta CDR3 regions from them. Carried out on the TCR CDR3, a first-round RT-PCR used the HTBI primer set. Each CDR3 protein gets one entry after TCRdb re-called the multiplex PCR reads with MiXCR. The sample consists of roughly 330,000 distinct CDR3 sequences, roughly 17% of them appearing once. The source material was blood. These receptor sequences come from a man aged 25-40 years with Graves' hyperthyroidism.

This clonotype turned up a few times. The chain joins TRBV15 to TRBJ2-2; TRBD1 aligns across 7 bases. This CDR3 spans 13 amino acids. Germline CDR1 and CDR2: LNHNV and YYDKDF (reference sequence). Unmatched junction bases numbered 4, after V lost 5 bases and J lost 7 bases. This CDR3 is CATSQTGDGELFF. For the CDR3, the DNA is TGTGCCACCAGCCAAACAGGGGACGGGGAGCTGTTTTTT.

This clonotype was observed a few times. This may come from a read error, since a much larger clone is one base off. The V call is TRBV11-1, the J call TRBJ2-1, with 14 nucleotides matching TRBD2. V lost 2 bases to trimming and J lost 0 bases; unmatched junction nucleotides: 6. CDR1 is SGHAT and CDR2 is FQDESV in the germline V gene (reference sequence). The CDR3 spans 19 residues. The CDR3 region is CASSLSGLAGASSYNEQFF. In DNA, the CDR3 is TGTGCCAGCAGCTTATCGGGACTAGCGGGAGCTAGCTCCTACAATGAGCAGTTCTTC. Together with reference TRBV11-1 and TRBJ2-1, the CDR3 gives the full variable domain: EAEVAQSPRYKITEKSQAVAFWCDPISGHATLYWYRQILGQGPELLVQFQDESVVDDSQLPKDRFSAERLKGVDSTLKIQPAELGDSAMYLCASSLSGLAGASSYNEQFFGPGTRLTVL.

The V call is TRBV20-1, the J call TRBJ2-1; D is possibly TRBD1 or TRBD2 (6 bases each). The germline V and J ends were trimmed by 8 bases and 2 bases, with 16 bases remaining between them. Per germline, CDR1 DFQATT and CDR2 SNEGSKA (reference sequence). The CDR3 extends over 14 amino acids. DNA for the CDR3: TGCAGTCTCGAAGCGGAGGGGGCCTACAATGAGCAGTTCTTC. Encoded protein: CSLEAEGAYNEQFF.

This clonotype was observed at least ten times. V is TRBV11-2 and J is TRBJ2-1; D not resolved. The CDR3 is made up of 11 amino acids. Germline assignment: CDR1 SGHAT and CDR2 FQNNGV. In DNA, the CDR3 is TGTGCTAGTGGAGTTTACAATGAGCAGTTCTTC. Amino acid sequence: CASGVYNEQFF. Filled out from reference TRBV11-2 and TRBJ2-1, the complete variable domain reads EAGVAQSPRYKIIEKRQSVAFWCNPISGHATLYWYQQILGQGPKLLIQFQNNGVVDDSQLPKDRFSAERLKGVDSTLKIQPAKLEDSAVYLCASGVYNEQFFGPGTRLTVL.

The chain links TRBV7-9 to TRBJ2-1; D is uncertain. Germline V CDR1 and CDR2: SEHNR, FQNEAQ (reference sequence). With 2 bases removed from V and 5 bases from J, the gap between germline ends came to 7 bases. The length of the CDR3 is 13 residues. The CDR3 region is CASSLRVHNEQFF. The CDR3 region has the DNA TGTGCCAGCAGCTTACGGGTCCACAATGAGCAGTTCTTC. The full variable domain, rest sourced from reference TRBV7-9 and TRBJ2-1, is DTGVSQNPRHKITKRGQNVTFRCDPISEHNRLYWYRQTLGQGPEFLTYFQNEAQLEKSRLLSDRFSAERPKGSFSTLEIQRTEQGDSAMYLCASSLRVHNEQFFGPGTRLTVL.

This clonotype was counted only a few times. The DNA of the CDR3 is TGCGCCAGCAGCCAAGTTAACATGGGTTTTCTCACAGATACGCAGTATTTT. Its protein is CASSQVNMGFLTDTQYF. The chain carries TRBV4-1 and TRBJ2-3; D unclear. There are 17 residues in the CDR3. Germline assignment: CDR1 MGHRA and CDR2 YSYEKL. V shed 1 base and J shed 2 bases, with 16 bases lying between them.

The sample holds a few counts of this clonotype. The chain uses TRBV5-4 and TRBJ2-1; tentatively, D is TRBD1 or TRBD2 (5 bases each). Germline V lookup: CDR1 SGHNT, CDR2 YYREEE (reference sequence). V lost 7 bases, J lost 7 bases, and 18 bases lay in between. This CDR3 contains 14 residues. CDR3 residues: CASPKGPEGNEQFF. The DNA of the CDR3 is TGTGCCAGCCCCAAGGGCCCCGAGGGGAATGAGCAGTTCTTC.

This clonotype occurred a few times. The CDR3 is CASTESGRLGTQYF. In nucleotides, the CDR3 is TGCGCCAGCACGGAGAGCGGGAGATTGGGGACCCAGTACTTC. The chain employs TRBV10-2 and TRBJ2-5, with TRBD2 matching 8 bases. Trimming removed 7 bases from V and 7 bases from J; junction bases left unmatched: 11. The V gene's germline CDR1 is WSHSY and CDR2 SAAADI. There are 14 residues in the CDR3.

This clonotype was counted a few times. A much larger clone sits a single nucleotide away, making a read error possible. The chain combines TRBV3-1 with TRBJ2-3; D remains ambiguous. This CDR3 spans 12 amino acids. Germline V CDR1 and CDR2: LGHDT, YNNKEL (reference sequence). CDR3 coding DNA: TGTGCCTGCAGCCCCCGTGGGGATACGCAGTATTTT. Protein product: CACSPRGDTQYF.

This clonotype was counted many times. This chain connects TRBV10-3 to TRBJ2-7; 7 bases are a match to TRBD2. Trimming removed 3 bases from V and 3 bases from J; junction bases left unmatched: 2. The V gene's germline CDR1 is ENHRY and CDR2 SYGVKD. This CDR3 region has 13 residues. The CDR3 protein is CAISDQRGYEQYF. The CDR3 nucleotides are TGTGCCATCAGTGACCAGCGGGGCTACGAGCAGTACTTC.

Ten or more counts support this clonotype. The chain uses TRBV29-1 and TRBJ1-2; possibly TRBD1 for D (5 bases). V dropped 2 bases and J dropped 3 bases, with 7 bases sitting between them. Germline loops: CDR1 SQVTM, CDR2 ANQGSEA. The CDR3 loop spans 12 amino acids. CDR3 region: CSVERRDYGYTF. In DNA form, the CDR3 reads TGCAGCGTTGAACGCAGGGACTATGGCTACACCTTC.

This CDR3 reads CATSDLVSERSYNEQFF. DNA for the CDR3: TGTGCCACCAGTGATTTGGTTAGCGAGAGGTCCTACAATGAGCAGTTCTTC. This rearrangement joins TRBV24-1 to TRBJ2-1, with TRBD2 as a possible D gene (5 bases). Germline CDR1 KGHDR, CDR2 SFDVKD. The CDR3 extends over 17 amino acids. V shed 0 bases and J shed 1 base, with 12 bases lying between them.

This clonotype was detected ten times or more. The J gene is TRBJ2-2, the V gene TRBV30; D is unresolved. This CDR3 is 15 amino acids long. The germline V gene has CDR1 GTSNPN and CDR2 SVGIG (reference sequence). Trimming removed 0 bases from V and 2 bases from J, with 10 bases in between. The CDR3 DNA sequence: TGTGCCTGGAGTGTACTTCCAGTTAACACCGGGGAGCTGTTTTTT. It codes for CAWSVLPVNTGELFF.

The chain combines TRBV19 with TRBJ1-5; D call uncertain. Germline lookup yields CDR1 LNHDA and CDR2 SQIVND (reference sequence). V lost 9 bases and J 0 bases, leaving 9 bases between the germline ends. The CDR3 spans 13 residues. The CDR3 DNA reads TGTGCCAGCTGCCAGGTTAGCAATCAGCCCCAGCATTTT. As protein: CASCQVSNQPQHF. The full variable domain, in which reference TRBV19 and TRBJ1-5 provide the parts outside the CDR3, is DGGITQSPKYLFRKEGQNVTLSCEQNLNHDAMYWYRQDPGQGLRLIYYSQIVNDFQKGDIAEGYSVSREKKESFPLTVTSAQKNPTAFYLCASCQVSNQPQHFGDGTRLSIL.

This clonotype appeared a single time. The rearrangement uses TRBV20-1 and TRBJ1-1; D is uncertain. Germline CDR1 reads DFQATT; CDR2 reads SNEGSKA (reference sequence). Trimming took 1 base from V and 4 from J, leaving 10 bases between them. This CDR3 is 13 amino acids long. This chain's CDR3 is CSARVHSSTEAFF. Here the CDR3 DNA reads TGCAGTGCTAGAGTTCACAGTTCCACTGAAGCTTTCTTT.

This clonotype showed up many times. The CDR3 DNA follows: TGCAGCGTTGAAAGGGGGGTTGAGCAGTTCTTC. Protein sequence: CSVERGVEQFF. The V call is TRBV29-1, the J call TRBJ2-1, with D perhaps being TRBD1 or TRBD2 (6 bases each). The V end lost 2 bases, the J end lost 9 bases, and 8 bases lay between the germline ends. The germline gives CDR1 SQVTM, CDR2 ANQGSEA. The CDR3 is 11 amino acids.

This clonotype was seen more than once but under ten times. The rearrangement links TRBV30 to TRBJ2-7; D is uncertain. V lost 1 base, J lost 0 bases, and 7 bases lay in between. Looked up from germline, CDR1 is GTSNPN and CDR2 is SVGIG (reference sequence). The CDR3 runs to 13 residues. CDR3 in amino acids: CAWSAQSSYEQYF. CDR3 DNA: TGTGCCTGGAGTGCTCAAAGCTCCTACGAGCAGTACTTC.

This clonotype has a count of ten or more. The CDR3 DNA is TGCGCCAGCAGCTTGGGTCTAGCGGGGGACTTAAGCACAGATACGCAGTATTTT. It yields the protein CASSLGLAGDLSTDTQYF. The gene calls are TRBV5-1 and TRBJ2-3; 10 nucleotides match TRBD2. CDR3 length equals 18 residues. The germline CDR1 and CDR2 sequences are SGHRS and YFSETQ. Losses at the gene ends were 0 bases for V and 0 bases for J; bases not matched to a gene: 7. Drawing the rest from reference TRBV5-1 and TRBJ2-3, the complete variable domain is KAGVTQTPRYLIKTRGQQVTLSCSPISGHRSVSWYQQTPGQGLQFLFEYFSETQRNKGNFPGRFSGRQFSNSRSEMNVSTLELGDSALYLCASSLGLAGDLSTDTQYFGPGTRLTVL.

This clonotype appeared many times. V gene TRBV18 combines with J gene TRBJ2-5; TRBD1 agrees at 8 bases. CDR1 is KGHSH, CDR2 LQKENI, per germline. The V gene end was trimmed by 1 base and the J gene end by 2 bases; junction bases not matched to a gene: 0. This CDR3 is 14 amino acids long. CDR3 sequence (DNA): TGTGCCAGCTCACCACGGACAGGGCAAGAGACCCAGTACTTC. This codes for CASSPRTGQETQYF.

In this sample, this clonotype turned up many times. The chain couples TRBV5-6 to TRBJ2-2; the D gene is possibly TRBD1 (6 bases). The germline gives CDR1 SGHDT, CDR2 YYEEEE. This CDR3 is 16 amino acids long. Trimming stripped 3 bases from V and 0 bases from J, with 12 bases between. CDR3 bases: TGTGCCAGCAGCTCGTGGACAGTGACGAACACCGGGGAGCTGTTTTTT. Protein sequence: CASSSWTVTNTGELFF.

This clonotype occurred many times. CDR3 region: CASSLTSGRARGEQFF. In DNA form, the CDR3 reads TGTGCCAGCAGCCTTACTAGCGGCAGGGCCCGTGGTGAGCAGTTCTTC. This chain uses TRBV11-3 with TRBJ2-1; 8 bases are shared with TRBD2. This CDR3 is 16 amino acids long. The V gene end was trimmed by 5 bases and the J gene end by 9 bases; junction bases not matched to a gene: 15. Germline values: CDR1 SGHNT, CDR2 YENEEA. Drawing the rest from reference TRBV11-3 and TRBJ2-1, the complete variable domain is EAGVVQSPRYKIIEKKQPVAFWCNPISGHNTLYWYLQNLGQGPELLIRYENEEAVDDSQLPKDRFSAERLKGVDSTLKIQPAELGDSAVYLCASSLTSGRARGEQFFGPGTRLTVL.

This clonotype has ten or more counts. The chain links TRBV28 to TRBJ2-1, with 13 bases aligning to TRBD2. This CDR3 has 16 residues. Per the germline V gene, CDR1 is MDHEN and CDR2 is SYDVKM. Trimming took 1 base from V and 15 from J; bases not matched to a gene: 12. DNA of the CDR3: TGTGCCAGCAGTTTATCCCCACTAGCGGGAGGGCCAGGAACGTTCTTC. It codes for CASSLSPLAGGPGTFF.

Many counts were recorded for this clonotype. The rearrangement links TRBV6-2 or TRBV6-3 to TRBJ2-1, with TRBD2 identical over 7 bases. CDR3 length: 15 residues. Germline trimming cut 2 bases from V and 8 bases from J; bases unmatched to any gene: 9. CDR1 and CDR2 (germline): MNHEY, SVGEGT. CDR3 nucleotide sequence: TGTGCCAGCAGTTACGGGGTGGGGGGGTCGGATGAGCAGTTCTTC. Translated, it gives CASSYGVGGSDEQFF.

This clonotype showed up many times. The chain employs TRBV28 and TRBJ2-3, with D hard to call. CDR1 and CDR2 from the germline V gene are MDHEN and SYDVKM. The CDR3 is 14 amino acids. Trimming pared 4 bases from V and 0 bases from J, leaving 8 bases between. The CDR3 DNA reads TGTGCCAGCAGTTCCTACCGTAGCACAGATACGCAGTATTTT. Amino acid sequence: CASSSYRSTDTQYF.